Reported below is one T cell receptor beta chain. Sequencing used immunoSEQ multiplex PCR; TCRdb keeps in-frame clones, though not all of them. Of about 280,000 clones listed, less than 90% are singletons. This sample is part of a study of blood T cell repertoires in COVID-19. From germline, CDR1 is MNHEY and CDR2 SVGAGI. This CDR3 spans 13 amino acids. V was cut by 7 bases and J by 8 bases, with 17 bases left in between. The specimen sequenced was peripheral blood. The TCR comes from a woman aged 70-85 years with COVID-19, enrolled during active disease. V gene TRBV6-5 combines with J gene TRBJ1-2, with D possibly matching TRBD1 (5 bases). CDR3 residues: CASTPLRERGYTF. The CDR3 DNA reads TGTGCCAGCACTCCACTCAGGGAACGGGGCTACACCTTC.